This T cell receptor (beta chain) was recorded in a study of shared T cell receptors in the human thymus (dated by TCRdb to 2020 to 2023). For the wider study: The study examined how self-reactive, shared T-cell receptor alpha chains are generated in the human thymus.

Library generation was performed with the immunoSEQ multiplex PCR assay. Here the immuneACCESS table is served through TCRdb, limited to in-frame sequences with V and J called. Missing clones are a known gap in these copies; in checked studies unresolved V genes cover under half, and the rest lacks a known reason. The sample yields 600,000 to 900,000 clones; 80% to 90% were counted once. The ten biggest clones cover about 0.0098% of the sample. Taken from the germline V gene, the CDR1 and CDR2 loops are MNHEY and SVGAGI. The CDR3, from cysteine to phenylalanine, totals 12 residues. Here the CDR3 DNA is all that survives: 36 bases in frame from base 1. V is clipped by 2 bases and J by 4 bases, and the sequence between their germline boundaries is 5 bases long. Worth noting for this clone: The antigen it recognizes is unknown. No clone much larger than this one lies a single base away; base qualities are absent.

The same data also went into a second study, on human thymus T cells. Per the second study: The donors were immunologically healthy infants in Finland who had open corrective cardiac surgery for congenital heart defects. Thymus tissue was collected as surgical resects that were removed during corrective cardiac surgery. Usage of V and J gene segments appeared to be biased in both the thymic and the peripheral blood repertoires. According to the related research, thymic TCR repertoires were highly overlapping among unrelated individuals. The study described the TCR alpha and beta repertoires in under ten infant thymus samples and four matching peripheral blood samples. The cohort included over five male and a couple of female infants, with donor ages spanning 7 to 244 days. After being mechanically released from the tissue, thymocytes were kept at -70 degrees C in pellets of about 8.5-32 million cells. A QIAsymphony instrument was used to extract genomic DNA from the frozen cell pellets. The immunoSEQ multiplex PCR assay was used to amplify the TCRB and TCRAD loci from a standardized amount of quality-controlled genomic DNA. The amplicons spanned the V(D)J region and were long enough to cover the CDR3 and allow V and J genes to be identified. Amplicon sequencing was performed on an Illumina platform through the commercial immunoSEQ service. Primer bias and sequencing errors were corrected using previously described methods, and TCRAD and TCRB definitions followed the IMGT database. Analysis of the repertoires was done with immunoSEQ Analyzer 3.0 and VDJTools and included basic statistics, V/J segment usage, diversity estimates, rarefaction and pairwise overlap. Diversity was estimated with Chao1, ChaoE, Efron-Thisted, Shannon and inverse Simpson indices, and also on datasets down-sampled to the smallest sample. Repertoire overlap used strict matching of CDR3 nucleotide sequence, V gene and J gene, with Jaccard-based multidimensional scaling clustering. On average, thymus samples gave 650,000 to 1,000,000 unique TCRB clonotypes, whereas blood samples gave about 84,000.

Rearrangement joined TRBV6-5 to TRBJ2-5, with no confidently assigned D gene. Input material: thymocytes. The TCR originated in a girl under three years old with a congenital heart defect. Donor details come from another sample of the same person, matched by shared clones. The CDR3 reads as follows: CASSYPGETQYF. The DNA sequence is TGTGCCAGCAGTTACCCGGGAGAGACCCAGTACTTC.